These T cell receptor beta chains were read from a single sample in a study of T cell repertoires in cytomegalovirus infection. TCRdb called the reads again in MiXCR, with one record for every CDR3 protein. Seen here are roughly 300,000 distinct CDR3 sequences, over 20% observed once, and the top ten hold 11% to 15%. Sequencing was done on a sample of PBMCs. The receptors were gathered from a human donor in good health (CMV status not recorded). Some clones in this sample may be carry-over from other donors' samples. Each CDR3 is given with its conserved first and last residue. A D gene is named only where the DNA matches it firmly. The size entry is marked missing in some rows and otherwise reads once, few, many or a size class.

J gene: TRBJ2-3
clone size: few
V gene: TRBV7-2
D gene: TRBD2
CDR3 protein: CASSRGGLAGDTQYF
CDR3 DNA: TGTGCCAGCAGCCGGGGGGGCCTAGCGGGAGATACGCAGTATTTT

J gene: TRBJ1-4
clone size: .
V gene: TRBV5-4
D gene: .
CDR3 protein: CASSLDSQTNEKLFF
CDR3 DNA: TGTGCCAGCAGCTTGGATTCGCAGACTAATGAAAAACTGTTTTTT

J gene: TRBJ1-1
clone size: few
V gene: TRBV28
D gene: .
CDR3 protein: CASSSFIVEAFF
CDR3 DNA: TGTGCCAGCAGCAGTTTCATCGTTGAAGCTTTCTTT

J gene: TRBJ1-2
clone size: few
V gene: TRBV24-1
D gene: .
CDR3 protein: CATSDLDSGYGYTF
CDR3 DNA: TGTGCCACCAGTGATCTTGACAGTGGCTATGGCTACACCTTC

J gene: TRBJ2-3
clone size: few
V gene: TRBV6-2/TRBV6-3
D gene: TRBD1
CDR3 protein: CASSPGTGLADTQYF
CDR3 DNA: TGTGCCAGCAGTCCAGGGACAGGTTTGGCGGATACGCAGTATTTT

J gene: TRBJ2-1
clone size: few
V gene: TRBV15
D gene: TRBD2
CDR3 protein: CATSGGTSDYNEQFF
CDR3 DNA: TGTGCCACCAGCGGCGGGACTAGCGATTACAATGAGCAGTTCTTC

J gene: TRBJ2-7
clone size: .
V gene: TRBV7-8
D gene: .
CDR3 protein: CASSLERWGRDPYEQYF
CDR3 DNA: TGTGCCAGCAGCTTAGAGCGATGGGGAAGGGATCCCTACGAGCAGTACTTC

J gene: TRBJ2-2
clone size: once
V gene: TRBV2
D gene: .
CDR3 protein: CASNRGPMNTGELFF
CDR3 DNA: TGTGCCAGCAATCGGGGACCGATGAACACCGGGGAGCTGTTTTTT

J gene: TRBJ1-2
clone size: many
V gene: TRBV19
D gene: TRBD1
CDR3 protein: CASSFNQGAGYGYTF
CDR3 DNA: TGTGCCAGTAGTTTCAATCAGGGGGCCGGCTATGGCTACACCTTC

J gene: TRBJ2-1
clone size: many
V gene: TRBV7-8
D gene: .
CDR3 protein: CASSFYSGKNYNEQFF
CDR3 DNA: TGTGCCAGCAGCTTCTATAGCGGAAAGAACTACAATGAGCAGTTCTTC

J gene: TRBJ1-1
clone size: .
V gene: TRBV28
D gene: .
CDR3 protein: CASSTPGTNTEAFF
CDR3 DNA: TGTGCCAGCAGTACCCCCGGCACGAACACTGAAGCTTTCTTT

J gene: TRBJ1-4
clone size: few
V gene: TRBV12-3/TRBV12-4
D gene: TRBD1
CDR3 protein: CASRWTGKNEKLFF
CDR3 DNA: TGTGCCAGCAGGTGGACAGGGAAGAATGAAAAACTGTTTTTT

J gene: TRBJ2-7
clone size: .
V gene: TRBV11-2
D gene: .
CDR3 protein: CASSLDRVEQYF
CDR3 DNA: TGTGCCAGCAGCTTAGACCGGGTCGAGCAGTACTTC

J gene: TRBJ2-2
clone size: .
V gene: TRBV5-4
D gene: .
CDR3 protein: CASSSEVAVTGELFF
CDR3 DNA: TGTGCCAGCAGCTCCGAGGTAGCGGTCACCGGGGAGCTGTTTTTT

J gene: TRBJ2-1
clone size: many
V gene: TRBV29-1
D gene: TRBD1
CDR3 protein: CSAWTGAYNEQFF
CDR3 DNA: TGCAGCGCCTGGACAGGGGCCTACAATGAGCAGTTCTTC

J gene: TRBJ2-5
clone size: few
V gene: TRBV10-1
D gene: TRBD1
CDR3 protein: CAKRNDRGQGQETQYF
CDR3 DNA: TGCGCCAAAAGAAACGATCGGGGACAGGGTCAAGAGACCCAGTACTTC

J gene: TRBJ2-6
clone size: many
V gene: TRBV7-2
D gene: .
CDR3 protein: CASNRGAGANVLTF
CDR3 DNA: TGTGCCAGCAACCGGGGCGCTGGGGCCAACGTCCTGACTTTC

J gene: TRBJ2-1
clone size: .
V gene: TRBV7-2
D gene: .
CDR3 protein: CASSLALGLNNEQFF
CDR3 DNA: TGTGCCAGCAGCTTAGCCCTGGGACTTAACAATGAGCAGTTCTTC

J gene: TRBJ1-3
clone size: few
V gene: TRBV3-1
D gene: .
CDR3 protein: CASSHQRGVSGNTIYF
CDR3 DNA: TGTGCCAGCAGCCATCAGCGTGGGGTCTCTGGAAACACCATATATTTT

J gene: TRBJ2-5
clone size: few
V gene: TRBV11-2
D gene: TRBD2
CDR3 protein: CASSPPGLEETQYF
CDR3 DNA: TGTGCCAGCAGCCCGCCGGGACTAGAAGAGACCCAGTACTTC

J gene: TRBJ2-5
clone size: .
V gene: TRBV11-2
D gene: .
CDR3 protein: CASSLWVGVPHQETQYF
CDR3 DNA: TGTGCCAGCAGCTTATGGGTCGGGGTTCCCCACCAAGAGACCCAGTACTTC

J gene: TRBJ2-5
clone size: many
V gene: TRBV7-2
D gene: .
CDR3 protein: CASMRWTAAPETQYF
CDR3 DNA: TGTGCCAGCATGCGTTGGACGGCTGCTCCCGAGACCCAGTACTTC

J gene: TRBJ1-6
clone size: many
V gene: TRBV7-2
D gene: .
CDR3 protein: CASSLSQGGNSPLHF
CDR3 DNA: TGTGCCAGCAGCTTAAGCCAGGGAGGCAATTCACCCCTCCACTTT

J gene: TRBJ2-6
clone size: .
V gene: TRBV29-1
D gene: .
CDR3 protein: CSVESPRSGANVLTF
CDR3 DNA: TGCAGCGTTGAATCACCCCGCTCTGGGGCCAACGTCCTGACTTTC

J gene: TRBJ2-1
clone size: few
V gene: TRBV6-2/TRBV6-3
D gene: .
CDR3 protein: CASSYDTRFNEQFF
CDR3 DNA: TGTGCCAGCAGTTACGATACTAGGTTCAATGAGCAGTTCTTC

J gene: TRBJ2-1
clone size: few
V gene: TRBV2
D gene: .
CDR3 protein: CASTWDFTDLYNEQFF
CDR3 DNA: TGTGCCAGCACCTGGGACTTCACCGACCTCTACAATGAGCAGTTCTTC

J gene: TRBJ2-7
clone size: many
V gene: TRBV7-2
D gene: TRBD2
CDR3 protein: CASSLATSGRTYEQYF
CDR3 DNA: TGTGCCAGCAGCTTAGCTACTAGCGGGAGAACCTACGAGCAGTACTTC

J gene: TRBJ2-2
clone size: .
V gene: TRBV10-3
D gene: TRBD1
CDR3 protein: CAIRGQAQLNTGELFF
CDR3 DNA: TGTGCCATCAGGGGACAGGCCCAACTGAACACCGGGGAGCTGTTTTTT

J gene: TRBJ2-5
clone size: .
V gene: TRBV20-1
D gene: TRBD2
CDR3 protein: CSAPSSGSEETQYF
CDR3 DNA: TGCAGTGCTCCCAGTAGCGGGAGTGAAGAGACCCAGTACTTC

J gene: TRBJ2-5
clone size: .
V gene: TRBV20-1
D gene: .
CDR3 protein: CSALTGQLETQYF
CDR3 DNA: TGCAGTGCTCTGACGGGACAATTAGAGACCCAGTACTTC

J gene: TRBJ2-3
clone size: few
V gene: TRBV2
D gene: .
CDR3 protein: CASTLMGDTQYF
CDR3 DNA: TGTGCCAGCACACTAATGGGGGATACGCAGTATTTT

J gene: TRBJ2-1
clone size: many
V gene: TRBV12-3/TRBV12-4
D gene: TRBD2
CDR3 protein: CASNPRLAVYNEQFF
CDR3 DNA: TGTGCCAGCAACCCACGACTAGCGGTATACAATGAGCAGTTCTTC

J gene: TRBJ2-7
clone size: many
V gene: TRBV7-9
D gene: .
CDR3 protein: CASTLGGSYEQYF
CDR3 DNA: TGTGCCAGCACCCTTGGGGGGTCCTACGAGCAGTACTTC

J gene: TRBJ2-5
clone size: .
V gene: TRBV6-2/TRBV6-3
D gene: .
CDR3 protein: CASTKTEETQYF
CDR3 DNA: TGTGCCAGCACCAAGACAGAGGAGACCCAGTACTTC

J gene: TRBJ2-5
clone size: .
V gene: TRBV5-4
D gene: .
CDR3 protein: CASSRDGTQETQYF
CDR3 DNA: TGTGCCAGCAGCCGAGACGGAACCCAAGAGACCCAGTACTTC

J gene: TRBJ2-1
clone size: many
V gene: TRBV7-3
D gene: TRBD2
CDR3 protein: CASSPRSAGDEQFF
CDR3 DNA: TGTGCCAGCAGCCCAAGGTCTGCGGGGGACGAGCAGTTCTTC

J gene: TRBJ1-1
clone size: few
V gene: TRBV6-2/TRBV6-3
D gene: .
CDR3 protein: CASSYARDTEAFF
CDR3 DNA: TGTGCCAGCAGTTACGCCCGGGACACTGAAGCTTTCTTT

J gene: TRBJ2-1
clone size: .
V gene: TRBV7-2
D gene: TRBD2
CDR3 protein: CASSLGGSGGTGWYF
CDR3 DNA: TGTGCCAGCAGCTTAGGTGGTAGCGGGGGGACGGGGTGGTACTTC

J gene: TRBJ2-1
clone size: .
V gene: TRBV6-5
D gene: .
CDR3 protein: CASSFSGRVDEQFF
CDR3 DNA: TGTGCCAGCAGTTTTTCGGGACGGGTCGATGAGCAGTTCTTC

J gene: TRBJ2-7
clone size: few
V gene: TRBV11-2
D gene: .
CDR3 protein: CASSWTVGDYEQYF
CDR3 DNA: TGTGCCAGCAGTTGGACAGTGGGGGATTACGAGCAGTACTTC

J gene: TRBJ2-4
clone size: .
V gene: TRBV19
D gene: .
CDR3 protein: CASSGAAALAKNIQYF
CDR3 DNA: TGTGCCAGTAGTGGTGCGGCGGCTCTAGCCAAAAACATTCAGTACTTC

J gene: TRBJ2-1
clone size: .
V gene: TRBV19
D gene: .
CDR3 protein: CASSIDWARQFF
CDR3 DNA: TGTGCCAGTAGTATAGACTGGGCTCGACAGTTCTTC

J gene: TRBJ2-7
clone size: .
V gene: TRBV28
D gene: TRBD1
CDR3 protein: CASSSPGTGDYEQYF
CDR3 DNA: TGTGCCAGCAGTAGCCCCGGGACAGGTGACTACGAGCAGTACTTC